The next 21 T cell receptor beta chains were all read from a single sample in a study of T-cell reconstitution after alpha-beta-depleted transplantation in children. During its preparation, the TCRbeta library received unique molecular identifiers. TCRdb called the PCR reads again in MiXCR, with one record for every CDR3 protein. Of more than 400,000 distinct CDR3 sequences in the sample, 10% to 12% were seen once. The input for sequencing was PBMCs, mostly from graft donor cells, taken 180 days after TCRalphabeta/CD19-depleted stem cell transplant. Receptor source: a female patient aged 2-10 years who had a stem cell transplant for aplastic anemia, so the T cells may come from the graft donor.

This clonotype has a handful of counts. V gene TRBV5-4 combines with J gene TRBJ1-1; 10 bases align to TRBD1. J lost 11 bases, V lost 0 bases, and 7 bases had no gene match. Per the germline V gene, CDR1 is SGHNT and CDR2 is YYREEE (reference sequence). CDR3 length: 14 residues. CDR3 coding DNA: TGTGCCAGCAGCTTGGCAGGGACAGGGGCGGAGGCTTTCTTT. Translation gives CASSLAGTGAEAFF.

This clonotype was observed a few times. The V call is TRBV7-9, the J call TRBJ1-1; D possibly corresponds to TRBD1 (5 bases). This CDR3 is built from 16 residues. V was clipped by 5 bases and J by 1 base, with 17 bases between them. CDR1 is SEHNR, CDR2 FQNEAQ, per germline (reference sequence). The DNA of the CDR3 is TGTGCCAGCAGCCCCTCCGCCGGACACTCGAACACTGAAGCTTTCTTT. Translated, it gives CASSPSAGHSNTEAFF.

V and J are TRBV7-9 and TRBJ2-3; D is ambiguous. CDR1 and CDR2 from the germline V gene are SEHNR and FQNEAQ (reference sequence). V dropped 7 bases and J dropped 6 bases, with 14 bases sitting between them. CDR3 length equals 13 residues. The CDR3 loop reads CASTSRSPDTQYF. The CDR3 DNA sequence: TGTGCCAGCACCTCCAGATCCCCGGATACGCAGTATTTT.

The chain links TRBV27 to TRBJ2-5; D could derive from TRBD1 or TRBD2 (5 bases each). The V end was cut by 0 bases, the J end by 4 bases, with 12 bases between. From germline, CDR1 is MNHEY and CDR2 SMNVEV (reference sequence). This CDR3 is built from 15 residues. The CDR3 sequence is CASSLSSGSRETQYF. The CDR3, as DNA: TGTGCCAGCAGTTTATCGTCAGGGAGCAGAGAGACCCAGTACTTC.

This clonotype is medium-sized within its sample. The V call is TRBV7-9, the J call TRBJ2-7, with 9 bases fitting TRBD1. Germline CDR1 SEHNR, CDR2 FQNEAQ (reference sequence). The CDR3 is made up of 15 amino acids. Trimming removed 5 bases from V and 4 bases from J; junction bases left unmatched: 9. The CDR3 DNA reads TGTGCCAGCAGCACCCCGACAGGGGGTCGTTACGAGCAGTACTTC. The encoded protein is CASSTPTGGRYEQYF.

This clonotype has more than one count but fewer than ten. The rearrangement joins TRBV4-3 to TRBJ1-5; D is undetermined. The CDR3 is 17 residues long. The V and J ends lost 1 base and 0 bases respectively, with 13 bases between them. Germline assignment: CDR1 LGHNA and CDR2 YSLEER. The CDR3 DNA follows: TGCGCCAGCAGCCAAGGAATTTCGTGGTTTAGCAATCAGCCCCAGCATTTT. Encoded protein: CASSQGISWFSNQPQHF.

There are a few counts of this clonotype. The chain employs TRBV7-9 and TRBJ1-1; D might be TRBD1 (5 bases). Germline V lookup: CDR1 SEHNR, CDR2 FQNEAQ (reference sequence). V was pared by 3 bases and J by 3 bases, with 14 bases between. The length of the CDR3 is 15 residues. The CDR3, as DNA: TGTGCCAGCAGCTTGGTCCCAGGGAAGCACACTGAAGCTTTCTTT. It specifies CASSLVPGKHTEAFF.

This clonotype came up a few times. This chain joins TRBV5-1 and TRBJ1-2, with 7 bases that match TRBD1. Trimming cost V 3 bases and J 7 bases; bases outside gene matches: 9. Germline loops: CDR1 SGHRS, CDR2 YFSETQ. The CDR3 is made up of 14 amino acids. The CDR3 DNA sequence: TGCGCCAGCAGCTACCGGGACAGTGGGTCTGGCTACACCTTC. Encoded protein: CASSYRDSGSGYTF.

Judged by abundance, this clonotype is medium-sized (0.01 to 0.1%). CDR3 DNA: TGTGCCATCTCCCGGGGAAACTATGGCTACACCTTC. This encodes CAISRGNYGYTF. The chain recombines TRBV10-3 with TRBJ1-2; D not certain. With 8 bases removed from V and 2 bases from J, the gap between germline ends came to 9 bases. Germline CDR1 is ENHRY and CDR2 is SYGVKD. The CDR3 extends over 12 amino acids.

This clonotype was recorded many times. The chain couples TRBV6-1 to TRBJ2-1; 10 bases map to TRBD2. Unmatched junction bases numbered 5, after V lost 5 bases and J lost 4 bases. The CDR3 runs to 15 residues. Germline V gene data show CDR1 as MNHNS and CDR2 as SASEGT. The CDR3 bases are TGTGCCAGCAGTCTAGCGGGAGCTCAGTACAATGAGCAGTTCTTC. Residues: CASSLAGAQYNEQFF.

The chain joins TRBV6-2 or TRBV6-3 to TRBJ2-1; 8 nucleotides line up with TRBD2. The CDR3 is made up of 22 amino acids. Germline loops: CDR1 MNHEY, CDR2 SVGEGT. Trimming took 2 bases from V and 3 from J; bases not matched to a gene: 24. In DNA, the CDR3 is TGTGCCAGCAGTTACCACCCGGACAGTGGGTTCGGCGCGGGAGGTCTCTACAATGAGCAGTTCTTC. This encodes CASSYHPDSGFGAGGLYNEQFF.

This clonotype was seen a handful of times. V gene TRBV11-1 combines with J gene TRBJ2-3, with 13 bases aligning to TRBD2. In germline, CDR1 is SGHAT, CDR2 FQDESV (reference sequence). The junction had 8 bases not matched to a gene; V was cut back by 3 bases and J by 2 bases. The CDR3 spans 18 residues. The CDR3 is CASSLGTSGKKHTDTQYF. CDR3 DNA sequence: TGTGCCAGCAGCTTGGGGACTAGCGGGAAGAAACACACAGATACGCAGTATTTT.

This clonotype was counted at least ten times. This chain joins TRBV29-1 and TRBJ2-7, with 10 positions matching TRBD2. Germline V gene lookup returns CDR1 SQVTM and CDR2 ANQGSEA. There are 11 residues in the CDR3. The CDR3 coding sequence is TGCAGAGCGGGAGGGCCGGAGGAGCAGTACTTC. Amino acid sequence: CRAGGPEEQYF.

The chain carries TRBV5-1 and TRBJ2-1; D might be TRBD1 (5 bases). Trimming left V 4 bases short and J 9 bases short, with 14 bases between. The CDR3 is 13 amino acids. CDR1 and CDR2 from the germline V gene are SGHRS and YFSETQ. The CDR3 is CASSLNSDSEQFF. CDR3 in DNA: TGCGCCAGCAGCCTTAACAGCGACAGTGAGCAGTTCTTC.

The chain uses TRBV5-1 and TRBJ2-5, with 12 bases aligning to TRBD2. After removal of 3 bases from V and 6 bases from J, the junction contained 9 bases not matched to a gene. This CDR3 region has 16 residues. Per germline, CDR1 SGHRS and CDR2 YFSETQ. The CDR3 nucleotides read TGCGCCAGCAGCTCCCGGACTAGCGGGATGGGGCAGACCCAGTACTTC. Protein product: CASSSRTSGMGQTQYF.

The chain's CDR3 is CASPRTSGGSPDEQFF. CDR3 DNA sequence: TGCGCCAGCCCCCGGACTAGCGGGGGGTCCCCCGATGAGCAGTTCTTC. V and J are TRBV5-1 and TRBJ2-1, with 14 bases lining up with TRBD2. This CDR3 has 16 residues. The J segment lost 8 bases and the V segment lost 7 bases, leaving 11 bases of the junction unmatched. CDR1 is SGHRS, CDR2 YFSETQ, per germline.

This chain uses TRBV4-3 with TRBJ2-7; D is ambiguous. V shed 6 bases and J shed 6 bases, with 12 bases lying between them. The CDR3 loop spans 12 amino acids. The germline CDR1 and CDR2 sequences are LGHNA and YSLEER. The CDR3 protein is CASRDSRSEQYF. CDR3 DNA sequence: TGCGCCAGCAGAGATAGCCGGTCCGAGCAGTACTTC.

This clonotype was seen only a few times. The chain employs TRBV7-6 and TRBJ2-3, with 13 bases identical to TRBD2. V lost 2 bases and J lost 0; bases outside the gene matches: 2. The CDR3 consists of 17 residues. CDR1 and CDR2 (germline): SGHVS, FNYEAQ. CDR3 in amino acids: CASSLTTSGGSTDTQYF. The DNA for the CDR3 is TGTGCCAGCAGCTTAACGACTAGCGGGGGGAGCACAGATACGCAGTATTTT. The whole variable domain, remainder taken from reference TRBV7-6 and TRBJ2-3, is GAGVSQSPRYKVTKRGQDVALRCDPISGHVSLYWYRQALGQGPEFLTYFNYEAQQDKSGLPNDRFSAERPEGSISTLTIQRTEQRDSAMYRCASSLTTSGGSTDTQYFGPGTRLTVL.

The chain employs TRBV6-5 and TRBJ1-1; D might be TRBD1 (5 bases). V lost 2 bases and J 7 bases, leaving 8 bases between the germline ends. CDR3 length: 12 residues. The V gene's germline CDR1 is MNHEY and CDR2 SVGAGI. CDR3 amino acids: CASSYQGSEAFF. As DNA, the CDR3 is TGTGCCAGCAGTTACCAGGGCAGTGAAGCTTTCTTT.

The chain uses TRBV5-1 and TRBJ1-2; TRBD1 agrees at 9 bases. Germline values: CDR1 SGHRS, CDR2 YFSETQ. The length of the CDR3 is 16 residues. Trimming cost V 0 bases and J 2 bases; bases outside gene matches: 5. Here the CDR3 DNA reads TGCGCCAGCAGCTTGGCCTCCGGGACAGGGAACTATGGCTACACCTTC. Its translation: CASSLASGTGNYGYTF.

In this sample, this clonotype turned up a few times. A much more abundant neighbour one base away suggests this may be a read error. The V gene is TRBV4-2, the J gene TRBJ2-3, with 8 bases matching TRBD1. Per the germline V gene, CDR1 is LGHNA and CDR2 is YNFKEQ. Trimming took 4 bases from V and 1 from J; bases not matched to a gene: 1. The CDR3 runs 14 residues. The chain's CDR3 is CASSPDRGTDTQYF. CDR3 DNA: TGTGCCAGCAGCCCGGACAGGGGCACAGATACGCAGTATTTT.